This TCR beta chain stems from a study of blood T cell repertoires in COVID-19. On the study more broadly: Some COVID-19 samples were acute and others convalescent; all came from the United States, Italy and Spain. Sources were T cells, B-cell-depleted T cells, or PBMCs; the material itself was cDNA or gDNA.

Only in-frame clones appear in the TCRdb table, and some are missing; sequencing was by immunoSEQ multiplex PCR. The table shows 170,000 or so clones, with approximately 88% occurring only once. CDR3 size: 13 residues. Germline V gene data show CDR1 as GTSNPN and CDR2 as SVGIG (reference sequence). V was cut by 3 bases and J by 3 bases, with 12 bases left in between. Sequenced sample: peripheral blood. This chain uses TRBV30 with TRBJ2-7; a weak D match, TRBD1 (7 bases). This receptor was identified in a woman aged 55-70 years with acute or convalescent COVID-19. Here the CDR3 reads CAWSRQGLYEQYF. The CDR3 region has the DNA TGTGCCTGGAGCCGACAGGGACTCTACGAGCAGTACTTC.